The 2 T cell receptor beta chains in this list originate from one sample, sequenced in a study of T cells after yellow fever vaccination. TCRdb redid the calling of the 5' RACE reads with MiXCR, one entry per CDR3 protein. The sample records under 600,000 distinct CDR3 sequences, 20% to 25% being singletons. The material was PBMCs, obtained approximately 22 days after the first yellow fever vaccination. The source is a man aged 18 to 29 who received the YFV17D yellow fever vaccine.

Turning to this clonotype: The junction does not match germline at one end; this may be a read error. The rearrangement joins TRBV7-9 to TRBJ1-1; TRBD1 aligns across 12 bases. Germline loops: CDR1 SEHNR, CDR2 FQNEAQ (reference sequence). The length of the CDR3 is 14 residues. The CDR3 loop is CASSSPGTGGHRAF. CDR3 DNA sequence: TGTGCCAGCAGCTCCCCCGGGACAGGGGGCCATCGAGCTTTT.

This chain joins TRBV19 and TRBJ2-7; 8 bases align to TRBD1. Germline V gives CDR1 LNHDA, CDR2 SQIVND (reference sequence). The ends lost 6 bases at V and 6 bases at J; junction bases unmatched: 7. The CDR3 sequence is 13 residues long. Here the CDR3 DNA reads TGTGCCAGTAGCGACAGGGGATGGTTCGAGCAGTACTTC. Its protein product is CASSDRGWFEQYF.